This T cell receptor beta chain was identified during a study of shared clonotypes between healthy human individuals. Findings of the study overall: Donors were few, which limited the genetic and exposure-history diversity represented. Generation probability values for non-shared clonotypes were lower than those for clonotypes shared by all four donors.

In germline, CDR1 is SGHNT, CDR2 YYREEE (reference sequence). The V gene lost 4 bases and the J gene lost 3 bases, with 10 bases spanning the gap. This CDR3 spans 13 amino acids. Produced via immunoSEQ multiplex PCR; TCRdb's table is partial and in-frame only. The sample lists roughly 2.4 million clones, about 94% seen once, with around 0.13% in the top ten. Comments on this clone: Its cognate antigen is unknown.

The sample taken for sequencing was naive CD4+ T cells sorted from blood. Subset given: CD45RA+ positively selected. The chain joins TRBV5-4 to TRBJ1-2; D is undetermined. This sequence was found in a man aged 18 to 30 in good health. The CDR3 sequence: CASSRTEDYGYTF. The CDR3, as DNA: TGTGCCAGCAGCCGGACGGAGGACTATGGCTACACCTTC.